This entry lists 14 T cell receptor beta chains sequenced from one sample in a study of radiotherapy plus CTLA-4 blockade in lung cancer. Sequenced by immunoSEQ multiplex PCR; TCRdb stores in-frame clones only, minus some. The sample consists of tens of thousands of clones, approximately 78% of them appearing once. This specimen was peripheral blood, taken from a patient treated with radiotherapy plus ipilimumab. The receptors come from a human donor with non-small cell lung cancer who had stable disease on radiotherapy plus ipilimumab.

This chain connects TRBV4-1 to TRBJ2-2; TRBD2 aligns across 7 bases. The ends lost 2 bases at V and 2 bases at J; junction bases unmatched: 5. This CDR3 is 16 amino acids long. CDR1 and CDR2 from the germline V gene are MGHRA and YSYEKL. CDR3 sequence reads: CASSQLLAGNTGELFF. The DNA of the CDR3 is TGCGCCAGCAGCCAACTATTAGCGGGTAACACCGGGGAGCTGTTTTTT.

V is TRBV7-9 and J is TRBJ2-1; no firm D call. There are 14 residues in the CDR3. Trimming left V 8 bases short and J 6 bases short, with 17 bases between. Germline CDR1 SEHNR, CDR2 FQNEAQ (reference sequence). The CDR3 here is CASSPGPHPNEQFF. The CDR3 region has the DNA TGTGCCAGCTCCCCGGGTCCCCACCCCAATGAGCAGTTCTTC.

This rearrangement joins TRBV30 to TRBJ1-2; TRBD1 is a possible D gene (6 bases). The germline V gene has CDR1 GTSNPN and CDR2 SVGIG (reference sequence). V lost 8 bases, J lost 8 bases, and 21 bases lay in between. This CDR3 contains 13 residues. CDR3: CARSRGKGSGYTF. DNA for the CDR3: TGTGCCAGAAGCAGGGGAAAAGGGTCCGGCTACACCTTC.

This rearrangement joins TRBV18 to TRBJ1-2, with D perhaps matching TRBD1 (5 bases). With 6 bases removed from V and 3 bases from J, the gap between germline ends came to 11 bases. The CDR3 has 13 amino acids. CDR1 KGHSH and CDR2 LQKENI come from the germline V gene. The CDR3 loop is CASSRDSDYGYTF. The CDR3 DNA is TGTGCCAGCTCTCGTGACAGTGACTATGGCTACACCTTC.

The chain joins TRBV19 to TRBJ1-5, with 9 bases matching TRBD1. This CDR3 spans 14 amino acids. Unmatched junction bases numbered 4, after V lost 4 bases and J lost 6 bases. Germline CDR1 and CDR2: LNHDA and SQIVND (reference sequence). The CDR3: CASSNTGGFQPQHF. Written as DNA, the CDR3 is TGTGCCAGTAGTAATACAGGGGGCTTTCAGCCCCAGCATTTT. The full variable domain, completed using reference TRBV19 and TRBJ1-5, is DGGITQSPKYLFRKEGQNVTLSCEQNLNHDAMYWYRQDPGQGLRLIYYSQIVNDFQKGDIAEGYSVSREKKESFPLTVTSAQKNPTAFYLCASSNTGGFQPQHFGDGTRLSIL.

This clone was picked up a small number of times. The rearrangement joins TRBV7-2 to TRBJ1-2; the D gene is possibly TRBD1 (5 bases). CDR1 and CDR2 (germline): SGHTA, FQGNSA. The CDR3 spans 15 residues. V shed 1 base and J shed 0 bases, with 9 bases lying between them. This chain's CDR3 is CASSLGGRANYGYTF. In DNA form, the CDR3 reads TGTGCCAGCAGCTTAGGTGGCAGGGCTAACTATGGCTACACCTTC.

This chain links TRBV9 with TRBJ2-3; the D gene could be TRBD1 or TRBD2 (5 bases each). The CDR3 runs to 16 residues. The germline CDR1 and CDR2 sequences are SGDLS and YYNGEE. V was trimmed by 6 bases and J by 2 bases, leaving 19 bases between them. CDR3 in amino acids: CASNRLGTQFTDTQYF. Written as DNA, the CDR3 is TGTGCCAGCAACCGTTTAGGGACCCAGTTCACAGATACGCAGTATTTT.

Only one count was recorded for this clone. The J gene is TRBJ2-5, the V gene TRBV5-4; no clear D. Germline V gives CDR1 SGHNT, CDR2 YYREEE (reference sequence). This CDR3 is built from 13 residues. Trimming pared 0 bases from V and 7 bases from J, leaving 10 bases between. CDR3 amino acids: CASSLGESSTQYF. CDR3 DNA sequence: TGTGCCAGCAGCTTGGGCGAAAGCTCGACCCAGTACTTC.

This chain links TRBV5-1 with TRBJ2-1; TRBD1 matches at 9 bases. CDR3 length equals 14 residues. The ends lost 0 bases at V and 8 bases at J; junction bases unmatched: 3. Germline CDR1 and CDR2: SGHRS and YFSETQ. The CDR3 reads CASSLDGTGHEQFF. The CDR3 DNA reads TGCGCCAGCAGCTTGGATGGGACAGGGCATGAGCAGTTCTTC. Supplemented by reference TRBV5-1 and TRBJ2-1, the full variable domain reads KAGVTQTPRYLIKTRGQQVTLSCSPISGHRSVSWYQQTPGQGLQFLFEYFSETQRNKGNFPGRFSGRQFSNSRSEMNVSTLELGDSALYLCASSLDGTGHEQFFGPGTRLTVL.

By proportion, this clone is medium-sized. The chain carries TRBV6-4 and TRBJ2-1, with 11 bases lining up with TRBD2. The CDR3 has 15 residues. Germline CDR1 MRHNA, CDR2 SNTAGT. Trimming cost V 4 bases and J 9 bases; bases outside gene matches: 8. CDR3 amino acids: CASSVSSGGAAEQFF. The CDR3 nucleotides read TGTGCCAGCAGTGTCAGTAGCGGGGGGGCGGCTGAGCAGTTCTTC.

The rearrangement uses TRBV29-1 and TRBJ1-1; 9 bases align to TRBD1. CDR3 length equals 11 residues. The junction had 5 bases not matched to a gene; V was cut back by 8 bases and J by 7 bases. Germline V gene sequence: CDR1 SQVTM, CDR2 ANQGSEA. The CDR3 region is CSLRQGVEAFF. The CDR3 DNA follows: TGCAGCCTCAGACAGGGGGTTGAAGCTTTCTTT.

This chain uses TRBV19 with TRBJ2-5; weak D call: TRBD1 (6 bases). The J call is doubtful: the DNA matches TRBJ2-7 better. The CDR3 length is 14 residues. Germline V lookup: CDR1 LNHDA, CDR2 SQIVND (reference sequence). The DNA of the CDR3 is TGTGCCAGTAGTATAGGGGACATCACCTACGAGCAGTACTTC. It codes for CASSIGDITYEQYF.

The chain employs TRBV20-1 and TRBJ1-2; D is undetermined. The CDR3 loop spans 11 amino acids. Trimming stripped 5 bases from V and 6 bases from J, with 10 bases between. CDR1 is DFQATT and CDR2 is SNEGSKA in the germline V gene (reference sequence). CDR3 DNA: TGCAGTGCTGTTGGAGGGAATGGCTACACCTTC. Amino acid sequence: CSAVGGNGYTF.

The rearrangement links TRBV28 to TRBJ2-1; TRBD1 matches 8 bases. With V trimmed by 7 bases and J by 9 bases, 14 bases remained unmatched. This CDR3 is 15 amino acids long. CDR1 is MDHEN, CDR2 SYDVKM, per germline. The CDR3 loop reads CASTLQGARTSEQFF. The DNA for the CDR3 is TGTGCCAGCACCCTGCAGGGGGCGCGGACGAGTGAGCAGTTCTTC.